This T cell receptor (beta chain) was retrieved from a study of blood T cell repertoires in COVID-19. Whole-study context: The United States, Italy and Spain supplied acute and convalescent COVID-19 samples.

This CDR3 has 14 amino acids. V was pared by 0 bases and J by 6 bases, with 12 bases between. Germline CDR1 SGDLS, CDR2 YYNGEE. The protocol was immunoSEQ multiplex PCR, while the TCRdb copy is restricted to in-frame clones and leaves out a portion. This sample has just over 90,000 clones, with about 90% found just once. The rearrangement joins TRBV9 to TRBJ1-2, with D unclear. Material for sequencing was peripheral blood. The sequence came from a human donor with active COVID-19. The donor label of this sample is uncertain. CDR3 nucleotides: TGTGCCAGCAGCGTAGAATGGGCAGCCGATGGCTACACCTTC. It is translated as CASSVEWAADGYTF.